This T cell receptor (beta chain) emerged from a study of beta chain features in type 1 diabetes. This clone is a singleton in its sample. Sequenced material consisted of expressed TCRB transcripts (all of the isolated RNA was reverse transcribed). Clones were read by immunoSEQ multiplex PCR, and TCRdb kept only the in-frame ones, dropping some. The repertoire has about half a million clones, approximately 31% of them found once; the top ten carry roughly 0.06%. This clonotype was obtained from a man younger than 30 in good health. Sequenced material: naive CD4+ T cells from blood.

The CDR3 protein is CASSLAAQRMNTEAFF. The CDR3 bases are TGTGCCAGCAGCTTAGCAGCACAGAGAATGAACACTGAAGCTTTCTTT. The V call is TRBV11-2, the J call TRBJ1-1; D is unclear. The CDR3 sequence is 16 residues long. V was pared by 1 base and J by 0 bases, with 12 bases between. Germline lookup yields CDR1 SGHAT and CDR2 FQNNGV.